This TCR beta chain was sequenced during a study of early T cells in non-severe SARS-CoV-2 infection (dated by TCRdb to about 2021). General notes on the study: Because TCR sequencing relied on bulk RNA taken from unsorted whole blood, pairing of alpha and beta chains was not possible.

This clonotype was picked up a small number of times. The antigen it recognizes is unknown. No much larger clonotype is one base removed from it; base qualities were not supplied. A case-control design nested within a healthcare worker cohort in London, UK, was used, with weekly nasopharyngeal swab PCR tests and blood sampling performed. Healthcare workers were enrolled in the week of the UK lockdown, from 23 to 31 March 2020, and were followed every week for up to roughly 15 weeks. The library was produced with 5' RACE. Sequenced using a NextSeq 500. In the TCR library protocol, unique molecular identifiers were attached to individual cDNA molecules to correct for PCR bias and sequencing error. TCR alpha and beta chains were both sequenced, and the abundances of alpha and beta sequences in each sample were closely correlated with each other. Turning to the authors' computational methods: Decombinator V4 was used to annotate the V gene, J gene and CDR3 of the TCR sequences. TCRs were defined as expanded if a significant change between any two time points was detected under a Poisson model with p below 0.0001. Abundances of TCRs were expressed as counts per million after normalisation to the total number of TCRs sequenced in each sample. MAIT TCRs were defined by TRAV1-2 paired with TRAJ12, TRAJ20 or TRAJ33, and iNKT TCRs by TRAV10 paired with TRAJ18. VDJdb, accessed on 1 November 2021, was searched for TCRs annotated for CMV, EBV and SARS-CoV-2, and TCRs annotated for more than one antigen were excluded. Clones were called with MiXCR by TCRdb after fastp trimmed the public reads at Q25, and only in-frame beta chains were retained. Rows merge per CDR3 protein into single entries with the most common DNA and genes. Here the V and J calls rest on TCRdb's processing, not on the authors' analysis. The sample has 55,000 to 65,000 distinct CDR3 sequences on record, over 13% of them singletons. Roughly 4.3% of the sample rests with the top ten.

At the junction V is shortened by 5 bases and J by 1 base; bases outside the gene matches: 17. Measured from the cysteine to the phenylalanine, the CDR3 is 20 residues long. The sequence is cut down to CDR3 DNA, 60 bases in frame from base 1. The germline V gene encodes CDR1 MNHEY and CDR2 SVGEGT. Findings and caveats that apply to the study as a whole: VDJdb matching was skewed toward anti-spike CD8 responses and likely underestimated virus-specific expansions, missing private and CD4 specificities.

The sample consisted of whole blood, taken at baseline. The rearrangement combines TRBV6-2 or TRBV6-3 with TRBJ1-5, with 10 junctional bases fitting TRBD1. This sequence was found in an adult who was a healthcare worker with PCR-confirmed SARS-CoV-2 infection or an uninfected control (not recorded which). The bases read TGTGCCAGCAGTAGCCGAACGACCGGGACAGGGGTTAAGAGCAATCAGCCCCAGCATTTT. It encodes CASSSRTTGTGVKSNQPQHF.